This T cell receptor beta chain was sequenced for a study of blood T cell repertoires in COVID-19. In the study overall: Sources were T cells, B-cell-depleted T cells, or PBMCs; the material itself was cDNA or gDNA.

This clone was observed a single time. The junction had 15 bases not matched to a gene; V was cut back by 10 bases and J by 3 bases. The CDR3 has 17 residues. Germline-derived CDR1 and CDR2 are ENHRY and SYGVKD. Authors' methods: Amplification of reference gene primers provided the estimated nucleated cell counts. Sequenced by immunoSEQ multiplex PCR; TCRdb stores in-frame clones only, minus some. V and J calls and clone size come straight from that table; D and trimming were deduced from the DNA. The repertoire consists of about 280,000 clones, with around nine tenths occurring once and the leading ten covering about 5.7%. Those enrolled, adults aged about 18 to 95 years, came from some 25 US areas.

The chain couples TRBV10-3 to TRBJ2-2; 9 bases align to TRBD2. This TCR came from a woman aged 35 to 49 who had recovered from COVID-19. The sample comprised PBMCs or T cells enriched from blood (not recorded which). CDR3 sequence: CASNPGRGRADTGELFF. In nucleotides, the CDR3 is TGTGCCAGCAATCCGGGCCGCGGGAGGGCCGACACCGGGGAGCTGTTTTTT.